This TCR beta chain was identified during a study of beta chain features in type 1 diabetes. Averaging approximately 110 mL, one heparinised blood draw came from each individual donor. A sort by CD45RO/CCR7/CD25/CD127/CD95/CD27 yielded CD4+ naive, central memory, regulatory and stem cell-like memory cells. The CDR3 totals 16 residues. The V segment lost 3 bases and the J segment 4 bases; nucleotides outside the gene matches: 8. The V gene's germline CDR1 is MNHNS and CDR2 SASEGT. This clone was observed a few times. Antigen unknown. Study-wide results and limits: Insertion counts at VDJ junctions were lower in type 1 diabetes patients, who also showed more deletions there. In all four CD4+ subsets, TCRB CDR3 length was significantly, moderately reduced in type 1 diabetes.

Investigators reverse transcribed all isolated RNA, so they sequenced expressed TCRB transcripts. Data came from immunoSEQ multiplex PCR; TCRdb stores just in-frame clones and leaves some out. The repertoire holds 130,000 to 150,000 clones, with 6.9% as singletons. The receptor's source is a woman younger than 45 in good health. The chain combines TRBV6-1 with TRBJ2-5, with 10 bases aligning to TRBD1. Sequenced: central memory CD4+ T cells from blood. CDR3 DNA: TGTGCCAGCAGTGACCCCGGGACAGGGGCCGGAGAGACCCAGTACTTC. It specifies CASSDPGTGAGETQYF.